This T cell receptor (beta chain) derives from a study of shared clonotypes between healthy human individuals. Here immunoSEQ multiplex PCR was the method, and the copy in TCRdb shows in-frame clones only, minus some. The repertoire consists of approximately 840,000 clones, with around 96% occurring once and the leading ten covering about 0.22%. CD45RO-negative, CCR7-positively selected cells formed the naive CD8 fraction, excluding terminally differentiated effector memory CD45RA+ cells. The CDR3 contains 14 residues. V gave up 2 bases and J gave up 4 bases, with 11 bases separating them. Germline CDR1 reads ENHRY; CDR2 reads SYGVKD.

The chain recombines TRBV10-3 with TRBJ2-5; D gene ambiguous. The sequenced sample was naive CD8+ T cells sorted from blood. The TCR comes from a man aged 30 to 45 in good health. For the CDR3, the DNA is TGTGCCATCAGTGAGCGAGAAAGCGTAGAGACCCAGTACTTC. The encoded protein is CAISERESVETQYF.